Listed here are 31 T cell receptor beta chains from one sample, sequenced in a study of T cell changes during pregnancy in multiple sclerosis. Assay: immunoSEQ multiplex PCR; the TCRdb copy retains only in-frame clones and omits some. This sample carries some 97,000 clones, around 93% of them seen once, and the ten largest clones take approximately 1%. Sequenced here: peripheral blood, sampled before pregnancy. Receptor source: a female donor with multiple sclerosis, enrolled in a pregnancy study.

The rearrangement uses TRBV27 and TRBJ2-7, with 7 bases fitting TRBD2. The CDR3 spans 14 residues. V shed 3 bases, J shed 7 bases, and the junction held 9 bases outside the gene matches. The germline CDR1 and CDR2 sequences are MNHEY and SMNVEV (reference sequence). The CDR3, as DNA: TGTGCCAGCAGTTTTGGGGCGGGAGTGAGGGAGCAGTACTTC. This codes for CASSFGAGVREQYF.

V is TRBV19 and J is TRBJ2-2; 13 bases are a match to TRBD2. CDR1 and CDR2 from the germline V gene are LNHDA and SQIVND (reference sequence). This CDR3 has 17 residues. V gave up 7 bases and J gave up 4 bases; unmatched junction bases: 9. The DNA of the CDR3 is TGTGCCAGTACGGCACTAGCGGGAGGGGGGGCCACCGGGGAGCTGTTTTTT. Translated: CASTALAGGGATGELFF.

The V and J genes are TRBV27 and TRBJ1-3; 10 nucleotides align to TRBD1. The length of the CDR3 is 15 residues. The V gene end was trimmed by 5 bases and the J gene end by 0 bases; junction bases not matched to a gene: 1. Germline values: CDR1 MNHEY, CDR2 SMNVEV (reference sequence). The CDR3 DNA follows: TGTGCCAGCAGTAGGACAGGGGGCTCTGGAAACACCATATATTTT. Translating it yields CASSRTGGSGNTIYF.

The genes are TRBV27 and TRBJ2-7; TRBD2 agrees at 10 bases. The CDR3 loop spans 16 amino acids. CDR1 MNHEY and CDR2 SMNVEV come from the germline V gene (reference sequence). V was pared by 6 bases and J by 5 bases, with 13 bases of the junction left unmatched. The CDR3 protein is CASRADFLAGVDEQYF. Written as DNA, the CDR3 is TGTGCCAGCAGGGCAGACTTCCTAGCGGGAGTTGACGAGCAGTACTTC.

This chain links TRBV30 with TRBJ2-1; 10 bases are shared with TRBD2. V was clipped by 5 bases and J by 8 bases; unmatched bases: 9. Germline V gives CDR1 GTSNPN, CDR2 SVGIG (reference sequence). The CDR3 extends over 14 amino acids. The CDR3 DNA is TGTGCCTGGGAAGCGGGAGGGCATCCTTATGAGCAGTTCTTC. Translating gives CAWEAGGHPYEQFF.

The V gene is TRBV15, the J gene TRBJ1-2, with 7 bases identical to TRBD1. This CDR3 is 14 amino acids long. Germline V gene sequence: CDR1 LNHNV, CDR2 YYDKDF (reference sequence). V lost 1 base to trimming and J lost 7 bases; unmatched junction nucleotides: 6. The CDR3 DNA reads as TGTGCCACCAGCAGAGGGGACAGTGGCCTTGGCTACACCTTC. It specifies CATSRGDSGLGYTF. The full variable domain, in which reference TRBV15 and TRBJ1-2 provide the parts outside the CDR3, is DAMVIQNPRYQVTQFGKPVTLSCSQTLNHNVMYWYQQKSSQAPKLLFHYYDKDFNNEADTPDNFQSRRPNTSFCFLDIRSPGLGDTAMYLCATSRGDSGLGYTFGSGTRLTVV.

The V call is TRBV4-1, the J call TRBJ2-1, with 11 bases identical to TRBD2. Germline V gives CDR1 MGHRA, CDR2 YSYEKL. The ends lost 0 bases at V and 9 bases at J; junction bases unmatched: 10. The CDR3 is 17 residues long. CDR3 region: CASSQEVASGGSSEQFF. For the CDR3, the DNA is TGCGCCAGCAGCCAAGAGGTGGCTAGCGGGGGGAGCAGTGAGCAGTTCTTC.

The rearrangement joins TRBV19 to TRBJ2-1, with a weak D call TRBD2 (7 bases). Germline lookup yields CDR1 LNHDA and CDR2 SQIVND (reference sequence). The CDR3 covers 13 residues. Trimming cost V 5 bases and J 7 bases, with 12 bases left between them. The CDR3 DNA reads as TGTGCCAGTAGTCACCGGGGGGCAAATGAGCAGTTCTTC. Protein: CASSHRGANEQFF.

The chain carries TRBV28 and TRBJ2-7; the match to TRBD2 covers 9 bases. V lost 6 bases, J lost 5 bases, and 17 bases stayed unmatched. The CDR3 is made up of 17 amino acids. Germline V lookup: CDR1 MDHEN, CDR2 SYDVKM. This CDR3 is CASSSPDAGGPSNEQYF. CDR3 in DNA: TGTGCCAGCAGCTCTCCTGACGCGGGAGGGCCCAGCAACGAGCAGTACTTC.

The CDR3 nucleotides are TGTGCCAGTAGTATCCAGCGGGGAACTTACAATGAGCAGTTCTTC. It yields the protein CASSIQRGTYNEQFF. This chain joins TRBV19 and TRBJ2-1, with TRBD2 matching 7 bases. This CDR3 is 15 amino acids long. The V gene end was trimmed by 3 bases and the J gene end by 4 bases; junction bases not matched to a gene: 6. CDR1 is LNHDA, CDR2 SQIVND, per germline (reference sequence). The whole variable domain, remainder taken from reference TRBV19 and TRBJ2-1, is DGGITQSPKYLFRKEGQNVTLSCEQNLNHDAMYWYRQDPGQGLRLIYYSQIVNDFQKGDIAEGYSVSREKKESFPLTVTSAQKNPTAFYLCASSIQRGTYNEQFFGPGTRLTVL.

The gene calls are TRBV7-9 and TRBJ2-7; 10 nucleotides line up with TRBD2. The CDR3 is 15 amino acids. The germline CDR1 and CDR2 sequences are SEHNR and FQNEAQ (reference sequence). J lost 2 bases, V lost 5 bases, and 6 bases had no gene match. The CDR3 protein is CASSPGTSAPYEQYF. The CDR3 nucleotides are TGTGCCAGCAGCCCCGGGACTAGCGCCCCCTACGAGCAGTACTTC.

The chain has TRBV6-6 and TRBJ1-2, with D possibly TRBD1 on 6 matching bases. V lost 4 bases and J 6 bases, leaving 9 bases between the germline ends. Germline V gene data show CDR1 as MNHNY and CDR2 as SVGAGI (reference sequence). The CDR3 has 12 residues. CDR3 sequence: CASSSRTDGYTF. Here the CDR3 DNA reads TGTGCCAGCAGTTCTCGGACAGATGGCTACACCTTC.

The chain couples TRBV9 to TRBJ1-5; weak D call: TRBD1 (6 bases). Germline-derived CDR1 and CDR2 are SGDLS and YYNGEE. The length of the CDR3 is 16 residues. V dropped 3 bases and J dropped 1 base, with 14 bases sitting between them. CDR3 region: CASSGGGLGSNQPQHF. The DNA for the CDR3 is TGTGCCAGCAGCGGGGGGGGGCTGGGAAGCAATCAGCCCCAGCATTTT.

The rearrangement links TRBV10-3 to TRBJ2-1; 9 bases are shared with TRBD2. The CDR3 is made up of 16 amino acids. Germline V gives CDR1 ENHRY, CDR2 SYGVKD. Trimming at V came to 4 bases and at J to 0 bases, leaving 4 bases not matched to a gene. CDR3 region: CAISGDSGSSYNEQFF. In nucleotides, the CDR3 is TGTGCCATCAGTGGGGATAGCGGGAGCTCCTACAATGAGCAGTTCTTC.

V is TRBV7-3 and J is TRBJ2-7, with a tentative D call TRBD2 (6 bases). Between the trimmed V and J ends, which lost 1 base and 6 bases, there was a span of 10 bases. Germline CDR1 reads SGHTA; CDR2 reads FQGTGA. CDR3 length equals 13 residues. As DNA, the CDR3 is TGTGCCAGCAGCTTAATTGGAGGGTCCGAGCAGTACTTC. Residues: CASSLIGGSEQYF. The full variable domain, rest sourced from reference TRBV7-3 and TRBJ2-7, is GAGVSQTPSNKVTEKGKYVELRCDPISGHTALYWYRQSLGQGPEFLIYFQGTGAADDSGLPNDRFFAVRPEGSVSTLKIQRTERGDSAVYLCASSLIGGSEQYFGPGTRLTVT.

The rearrangement joins TRBV5-1 to TRBJ2-7; D gene unclear. The germline V gene has CDR1 SGHRS and CDR2 YFSETQ. The CDR3 runs 12 residues. The V and J ends lost 4 bases and 6 bases respectively, with 11 bases between them. CDR3 in amino acids: CASSPSASEQYF. The DNA of the CDR3 is TGCGCCAGCAGCCCCTCCGCTAGCGAGCAGTACTTC.

This rearrangement joins TRBV7-2 to TRBJ2-5; D not certain. From germline, CDR1 is SGHTA and CDR2 FQGNSA. There are 15 residues in the CDR3. V lost 5 bases and J lost 5, with 18 bases in between. This CDR3 is CASSPTPLASETQYF. The CDR3 DNA is TGTGCCAGCAGCCCTACCCCCCTCGCGAGCGAGACCCAGTACTTC. The variable domain in full, completed from reference TRBV7-2 and TRBJ2-5, reads GAGVSQSPSNKVTEKGKDVELRCDPISGHTALYWYRQSLGQGLEFLIYFQGNSAPDKSGLPSDRFSAERTGGSVSTLTIQRTQQEDSAVYLCASSPTPLASETQYFGPGTRLLVL.

The chain carries TRBV30 and TRBJ1-1, with a weak D call TRBD1 (6 bases). The CDR3 extends over 13 amino acids. In germline, CDR1 is GTSNPN, CDR2 SVGIG (reference sequence). V was cut by 3 bases and J by 3 bases, with 11 bases left in between. The CDR3 sequence: CAWRQGLYTEAFF. The CDR3 nucleotides are TGTGCCTGGAGGCAGGGGCTATACACTGAAGCTTTCTTT.

This clone was recorded only once. The chain has TRBV19 and TRBJ2-2; maybe TRBD1 (6 bases). The germline V and J ends were trimmed by 7 bases and 6 bases, with 18 bases remaining between them. The CDR3 loop spans 15 amino acids. Germline V gene sequence: CDR1 LNHDA, CDR2 SQIVND (reference sequence). The DNA for the CDR3 is TGTGCCAGTACTAATCCGGGACACCCACCCGGGGAGCTGTTTTTT. It specifies CASTNPGHPPGELFF.

The V and J genes are TRBV6-5 and TRBJ2-4; D possibly corresponds to TRBD1 (6 bases). CDR1 and CDR2 (germline): MNHEY, SVGAGI. Trimming removed 6 bases from V and 6 bases from J, with 15 bases in between. This CDR3 spans 14 amino acids. CDR3 amino acids: CASSQGGGGNIQYF. In DNA form, the CDR3 reads TGTGCCAGCAGCCAAGGGGGTGGAGGAAACATTCAGTACTTC.

This chain connects TRBV2 to TRBJ2-2, with a weak D call TRBD2 (6 bases). Germline V CDR1 and CDR2: SNHLY, FYNNEI. V lost 10 bases, J lost 0 bases, and 18 bases lay in between. The CDR3 extends over 16 amino acids. CDR3 sequence (DNA): TGTGCCACCCCGGGACTCCAGATCGCGAACACCGGGGAGCTGTTTTTT. Encoded protein: CATPGLQIANTGELFF.

This clone was seen once. V gene TRBV18 combines with J gene TRBJ1-2; D may be TRBD1 (6 bases). V lost 4 bases and J lost 5, with 11 bases in between. CDR1 and CDR2 from the germline V gene are KGHSH and LQKENI. The CDR3 loop spans 13 amino acids. The CDR3 DNA follows: TGTGCCAGCTCACGGACGGACAGTTATGGCTACACCTTC. It yields the protein CASSRTDSYGYTF. The full variable domain, completed using reference TRBV18 and TRBJ1-2, is NAGVMQNPRHLVRRRGQEARLRCSPMKGHSHVYWYRQLPEEGLKFMVYLQKENIIDESGMPKERFSAEFPKEGPSILRIQQVVRGDSAAYFCASSRTDSYGYTFGSGTRLTVV.

V gene TRBV5-4 combines with J gene TRBJ1-3, with D possibly TRBD1 on 6 matching bases. The V gene's germline CDR1 is SGHNT and CDR2 YYREEE (reference sequence). Trimming removed 4 bases from V and 2 bases from J, with 16 bases in between. This CDR3 contains 16 residues. For the CDR3, the DNA is TGTGCCAGCAGCCCCGGACAGCCTAGCACTGGAAACACCATATATTTT. Protein product: CASSPGQPSTGNTIYF.

This clone was detected once. The chain links TRBV6-5 to TRBJ2-2; D perhaps matches TRBD1 (5 bases). The CDR3 has 14 amino acids. Germline loops: CDR1 MNHEY, CDR2 SVGAGI. Trimming removed 0 bases at V and 5 bases at J, with 7 bases between. Here the CDR3 DNA reads TGTGCCAGCAGTTACTCGAAGGGGACCGGGGAGCTGTTTTTT. It yields the protein CASSYSKGTGELFF.

The chain is built from TRBV19 and TRBJ1-2; D gene ambiguous. The CDR3 consists of 11 residues. Germline V gene sequence: CDR1 LNHDA, CDR2 SQIVND (reference sequence). V was clipped by 5 bases and J by 7 bases, with 8 bases between them. CDR3 protein: CASSSGGGYTF. CDR3 sequence (DNA): TGTGCCAGTAGTTCCGGCGGTGGCTACACCTTC.

CDR3 sequence (DNA): TGTGCCAGCAGCTTAGAGCCAGACACCTACAATGAGCAGTTCTTC. Residues: CASSLEPDTYNEQFF. The chain combines TRBV7-9 with TRBJ2-1; no clear D gene. Between the trimmed V and J ends, which lost 1 base and 2 bases, there was a span of 9 bases. The germline V gene encodes CDR1 SEHNR and CDR2 FQNEAQ (reference sequence). The CDR3 totals 15 residues.

This clone was counted only a few times. The chain links TRBV4-2 to TRBJ2-7, with no clear D. The germline gives CDR1 LGHNA, CDR2 YNFKEQ. The V end lost 3 bases, the J end lost 3 bases, and 9 bases lay between the germline ends. The CDR3 is 13 amino acids. CDR3 sequence reads: CASSHSPGYEQYF. CDR3 in DNA: TGTGCCAGCAGCCATTCCCCAGGCTACGAGCAGTACTTC.

The gene calls are TRBV7-9 and TRBJ2-5, with TRBD2 as a possible D gene (6 bases). The CDR3 has 15 residues. Germline CDR1 and CDR2: SEHNR and FQNEAQ (reference sequence). Trimming took off 0 bases at V and 2 bases at J, with 10 bases between the two ends. The CDR3 reads CASSLATRQQETQYF. In DNA, the CDR3 is TGTGCCAGCAGCTTAGCGACTAGGCAACAAGAGACCCAGTACTTC. Filled out from reference TRBV7-9 and TRBJ2-5, the complete variable domain reads DTGVSQNPRHKITKRGQNVTFRCDPISEHNRLYWYRQTLGQGPEFLTYFQNEAQLEKSRLLSDRFSAERPKGSFSTLEIQRTEQGDSAMYLCASSLATRQQETQYFGPGTRLLVL.

This chain joins TRBV6-5 and TRBJ1-2; a weak D match, TRBD1 (5 bases). The CDR3 loop spans 14 amino acids. Trimming removed 2 bases from V and 6 bases from J, with 13 bases in between. The germline V gene encodes CDR1 MNHEY and CDR2 SVGAGI. The chain's CDR3 is CASSYDRGGDGYTF. The DNA of the CDR3 is TGTGCCAGCAGTTACGATCGGGGCGGGGATGGCTACACCTTC.

This clone has more than one count but fewer than ten. The CDR3 loop is CASSLTGARTEAFF. DNA of the CDR3: TGCGCCAGCAGCCTTACAGGGGCTCGGACTGAAGCTTTCTTT. The rearrangement links TRBV4-1 to TRBJ1-1; 7 bases are shared with TRBD1. CDR3 length equals 14 residues. The germline V gene has CDR1 MGHRA and CDR2 YSYEKL. Trimming cost V 4 bases and J 5 bases; bases outside gene matches: 7.

The V gene is TRBV7-2, the J gene TRBJ2-2; 7 bases line up with TRBD1. The germline V gene has CDR1 SGHTA and CDR2 FQGNSA. The CDR3 is 18 amino acids. Unmatched junction bases numbered 18, after V lost 5 bases and J lost 6 bases. The CDR3 here is CASSPPAHSRQGSGELFF. The DNA for the CDR3 is TGTGCCAGCAGCCCCCCCGCTCATTCGAGACAGGGATCCGGGGAGCTGTTTTTT.